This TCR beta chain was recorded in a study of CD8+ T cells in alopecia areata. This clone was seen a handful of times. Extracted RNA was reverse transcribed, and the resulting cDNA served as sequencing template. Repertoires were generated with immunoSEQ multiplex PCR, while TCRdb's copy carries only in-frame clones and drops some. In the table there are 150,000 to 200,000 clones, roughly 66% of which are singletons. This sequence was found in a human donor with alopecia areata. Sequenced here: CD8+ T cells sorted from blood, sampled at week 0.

The CDR3 DNA follows: TGTGCCAGCAGCCCTCCCACCCCCGATGAGCAGTTCTTC. This sequence encodes CASSPPTPDEQFF. The chain is built from TRBV14 and TRBJ2-1; D remains unclear. Per the germline V gene, CDR1 is SGHDN and CDR2 is FVKESK. Trimming pared 4 bases from V and 8 bases from J, leaving 12 bases between. The CDR3 contains 13 residues.